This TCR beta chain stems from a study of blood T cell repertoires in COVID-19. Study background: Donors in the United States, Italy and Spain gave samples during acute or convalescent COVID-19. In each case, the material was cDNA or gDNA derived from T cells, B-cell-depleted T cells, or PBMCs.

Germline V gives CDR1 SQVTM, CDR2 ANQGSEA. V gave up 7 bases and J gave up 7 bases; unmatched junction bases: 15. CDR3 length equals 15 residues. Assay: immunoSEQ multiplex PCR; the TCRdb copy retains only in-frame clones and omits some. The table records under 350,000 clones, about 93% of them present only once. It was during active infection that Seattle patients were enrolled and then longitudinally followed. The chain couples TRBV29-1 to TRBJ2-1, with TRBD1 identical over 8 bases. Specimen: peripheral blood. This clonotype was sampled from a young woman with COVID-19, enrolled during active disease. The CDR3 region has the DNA TGCAGCGCCAAAACGCCGGGACAGGTATCAAATGAGCAGTTCTTC. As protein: CSAKTPGQVSNEQFF.